These T cell receptor beta chains were read from a single sample in a study of T cell responses to AZD1222 COVID-19 vaccine. Assay: immunoSEQ multiplex PCR; the TCRdb copy retains only in-frame clones and omits some. The sample records around 75,000 clones, approximately 81% being singletons. The sequencing used peripheral blood, collected on day 0 of AZD1222 vaccination. The receptor source for this set is an adult in good health. Both conserved end residues are part of each CDR3. D genes are given only for firm matches. Expanded clones get a size class; other rows say once, few or many, or leave the size out.

few TRBJ1-6 TRBV6-5 . CASRSENWGSPLHF TGTGCCAGCAGGAGCGAAAACTGGGGTTCACCCCTCCACTTT
. TRBJ2-3 TRBV6-2/TRBV6-3 TRBD1 CASSSPDRDEYTQYF TGTGCCAGCAGTTCCCCGGACAGGGATGAATATACGCAGTATTTT
. TRBJ2-1 TRBV6-5 TRBD1 CASSRPGGNEQFF TGTGCCAGCAGCCGCCCAGGGGGCAATGAGCAGTTCTTC
few TRBJ1-4 TRBV2 TRBD1 CASSDLGTGLEKLFF TGTGCCAGCAGTGACCTCGGGACAGGGCTTGAAAAACTGTTTTTT
. TRBJ1-6 TRBV4-1 TRBD1 CASSRQTGDYNSPLHF TGCGCCAGCAGCCGACAGACAGGGGACTATAATTCACCCCTCCACTTT
. TRBJ1-1 TRBV5-1 . CASSLGGIEAFF TGCGCCAGCAGCTTGGGGGGGATTGAAGCTTTCTTT
. TRBJ1-4 TRBV6-1 TRBD1 CASSDRGQGGEKLFF TGTGCCAGCAGTGACAGAGGACAGGGTGGCGAAAAACTGTTTTTT
. TRBJ1-4 TRBV5-1 TRBD1 CASSRGQGGTNEKLFF TGCGCCAGCAGCAGAGGACAGGGGGGGACTAATGAAAAACTGTTTTTT
. TRBJ1-6 TRBV6-5 . CASRRVGPLHF TGTGCCAGCAGGAGGGTAGGTCCCCTCCACTTT
. TRBJ2-7 TRBV5-1 TRBD1 CASGTESYEQYF TGCGCCAGCGGGACAGAATCCTACGAGCAGTACTTC
. TRBJ2-5 TRBV27 TRBD1 CASSLRTGWETQYF TGTGCCAGCAGTCTACGGACAGGGTGGGAGACCCAGTACTTC
. TRBJ2-1 TRBV5-4 TRBD1 CASSLSPGGGNEQFF TGTGCCAGCAGCTTGTCGCCAGGGGGCGGGAATGAGCAGTTCTTC
few TRBJ2-3 TRBV2 TRBD2 CASSGDGGVADTQYF TGTGCCAGCAGTGGAGATGGGGGGGTGGCAGATACGCAGTATTTT
once TRBJ1-2 TRBV6-4 . CASSEQAGINYGYTF TGTGCCAGCAGTGAACAGGCGGGAATTAACTATGGCTACACCTTC
. TRBJ1-1 TRBV9 TRBD1 CASSPGGQLNTEAFF TGTGCCAGCAGCCCCGGGGGACAGCTGAACACTGAAGCTTTCTTT
. TRBJ1-1 TRBV13 TRBD1 CASSLRRDRGLGEAFF TGTGCCAGCAGCCTCCGCCGGGACAGGGGGTTAGGTGAAGCTTTCTTT
once TRBJ2-1 TRBV7-2 . CASSLAWDPYNEQFF TGTGCCAGCAGCTTAGCTTGGGACCCCTACAATGAGCAGTTCTTC
. TRBJ2-2 TRBV5-1 TRBD2 CASSLAFSSGGDGELFF TGCGCCAGCAGCTTGGCATTCTCTAGCGGGGGTGACGGGGAGCTGTTTTTT
. TRBJ1-6 TRBV2 TRBD1 CASSRRTGMDSPLHF TGTGCCAGCAGCCGTAGGACAGGGATGGATTCACCCCTCCACTTT
few TRBJ1-1 TRBV7-8 . CASINRPTFEAFF TGTGCCAGCATCAATCGGCCTACTTTTGAAGCTTTCTTT
few TRBJ1-2 TRBV6-5 . CASSTGTRGGYTF TGTGCCAGCAGCACCGGGACTCGGGGTGGCTACACCTTC
. TRBJ2-7 TRBV28 . CASTIHSGGSYEQYF TGTGCCAGCACTATACACAGTGGGGGCTCCTACGAGCAGTACTTC
. TRBJ2-1 TRBV5-1 TRBD1 CASSSGQFYNEQFF TGCGCCAGCAGCTCGGGACAGTTCTACAATGAGCAGTTCTTC
. TRBJ1-5 TRBV5-8 . CASSLWGTHYSNQPQHF TGTGCCAGCAGCTTGTGGGGGACACATTATAGCAATCAGCCCCAGCATTTT
. TRBJ2-1 TRBV7-2 . CASSLSRSYNEQFF TGTGCCAGCAGCTTAAGCCGCTCCTACAATGAGCAGTTCTTC
few TRBJ1-6 TRBV28 . CASSFWQANSPLHF TGTGCCAGCAGTTTTTGGCAGGCCAATTCACCCCTCCACTTT
. TRBJ2-5 TRBV7-9 . CASSLRLGEETQYF TGTGCCAGCAGCTTAAGGCTAGGGGAAGAGACCCAGTACTTC
. TRBJ1-1 TRBV7-3 . CASSLDSGSTEAFF TGTGCCAGCAGCTTGGATAGCGGATCCACTGAAGCTTTCTTT
. TRBJ2-5 TRBV2 TRBD2 CASSVGLAGYYF TGTGCCAGCAGTGTGGGACTAGCGGGCTACTACTTC
. TRBJ2-7 TRBV28 . CASSLWVRGRDEQYF TGTGCCAGCAGTCTTTGGGTACGGGGTCGCGACGAGCAGTACTTC
. TRBJ2-3 TRBV7-2 . CASSPGGGDTQYF TGTGCCAGCAGCCCGGGGGGCGGGGATACGCAGTATTTT
. TRBJ1-2 TRBV27 TRBD1 CASSFRGQGVYGYTF TGTGCCAGCAGTTTTAGGGGTCAGGGGGTTTATGGCTACACCTTC
once TRBJ1-5 TRBV6-2/TRBV6-3 . CASSYSLGGSDQPQHF TGTGCCAGCAGTTACTCGTTGGGGGGCTCGGATCAGCCCCAGCATTTT
. TRBJ1-6 TRBV14 . CASSQFRNSPLHF TGTGCCAGCAGCCAATTTCGGAATTCACCCCTCCACTTT